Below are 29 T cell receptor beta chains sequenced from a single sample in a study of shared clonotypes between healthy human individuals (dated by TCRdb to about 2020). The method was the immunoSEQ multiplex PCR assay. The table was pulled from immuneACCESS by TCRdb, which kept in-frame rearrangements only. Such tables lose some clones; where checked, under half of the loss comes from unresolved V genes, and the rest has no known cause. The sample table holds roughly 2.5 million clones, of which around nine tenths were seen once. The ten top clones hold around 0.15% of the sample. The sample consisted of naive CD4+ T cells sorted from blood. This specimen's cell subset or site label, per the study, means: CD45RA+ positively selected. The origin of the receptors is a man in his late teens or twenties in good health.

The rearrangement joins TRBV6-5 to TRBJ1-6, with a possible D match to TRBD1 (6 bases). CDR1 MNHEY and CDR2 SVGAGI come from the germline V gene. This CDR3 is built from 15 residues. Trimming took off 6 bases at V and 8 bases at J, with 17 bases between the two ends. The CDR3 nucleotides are TGTGCCAGCAGCCTAGCGGGGACAACGCATTCACCCCTCCACTTT. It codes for CASSLAGTTHSPLHF.

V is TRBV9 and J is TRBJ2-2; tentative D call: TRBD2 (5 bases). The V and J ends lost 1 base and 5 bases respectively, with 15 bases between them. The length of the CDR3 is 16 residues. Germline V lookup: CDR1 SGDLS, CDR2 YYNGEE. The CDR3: CASSVRGLESTGELFF. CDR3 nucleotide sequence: TGTGCCAGCAGCGTACGAGGGCTGGAAAGTACCGGGGAGCTGTTTTTT.

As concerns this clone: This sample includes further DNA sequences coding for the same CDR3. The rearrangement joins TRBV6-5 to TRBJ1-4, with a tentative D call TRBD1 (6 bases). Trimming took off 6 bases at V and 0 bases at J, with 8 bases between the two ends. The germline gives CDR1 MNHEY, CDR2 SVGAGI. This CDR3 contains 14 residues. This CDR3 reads CASRDSATNEKLFF. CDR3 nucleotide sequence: TGTGCCAGCAGGGACAGCGCAACTAATGAAAAACTGTTTTTT.

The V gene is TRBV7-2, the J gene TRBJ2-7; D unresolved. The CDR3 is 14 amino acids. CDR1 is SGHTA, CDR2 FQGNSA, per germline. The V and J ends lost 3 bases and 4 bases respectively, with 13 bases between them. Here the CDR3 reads CASSLGQSPYEQYF. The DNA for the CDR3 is TGTGCCAGCAGCTTGGGCCAATCCCCTTACGAGCAGTACTTC.

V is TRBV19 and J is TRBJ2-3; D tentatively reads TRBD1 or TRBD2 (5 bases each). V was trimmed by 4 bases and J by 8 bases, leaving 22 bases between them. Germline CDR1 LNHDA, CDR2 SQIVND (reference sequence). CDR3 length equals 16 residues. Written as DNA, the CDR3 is TGTGCCAGTAGTACACGGACGGGACGCAAGGCCGGTACGCAGTATTTT. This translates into CASSTRTGRKAGTQYF.

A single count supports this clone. CDR3 coding DNA: TGTGCCAGCAGCCAAGATTCTTCTCACTATGGCTACACCTTC. Its protein is CASSQDSSHYGYTF. The chain joins TRBV14 to TRBJ1-2; D not resolved. CDR3 length: 14 residues. Germline V gives CDR1 SGHDN, CDR2 FVKESK. Trimming left V 0 bases short and J 3 bases short, with 8 bases between.

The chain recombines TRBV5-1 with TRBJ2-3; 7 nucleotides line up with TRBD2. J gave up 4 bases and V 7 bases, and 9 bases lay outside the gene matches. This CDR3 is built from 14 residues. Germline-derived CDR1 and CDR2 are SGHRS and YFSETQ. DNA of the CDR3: TGCGCCAGCTCCTCTGAGGGGAGGGCAGATACGCAGTATTTT. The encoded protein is CASSSEGRADTQYF.

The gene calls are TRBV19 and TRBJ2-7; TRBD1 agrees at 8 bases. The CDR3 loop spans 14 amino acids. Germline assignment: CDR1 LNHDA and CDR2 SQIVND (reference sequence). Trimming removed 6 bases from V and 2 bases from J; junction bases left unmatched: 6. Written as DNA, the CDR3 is TGTGCCAGTAGCCATGACAGGGGCACCTACGAGCAGTACTTC. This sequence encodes CASSHDRGTYEQYF.

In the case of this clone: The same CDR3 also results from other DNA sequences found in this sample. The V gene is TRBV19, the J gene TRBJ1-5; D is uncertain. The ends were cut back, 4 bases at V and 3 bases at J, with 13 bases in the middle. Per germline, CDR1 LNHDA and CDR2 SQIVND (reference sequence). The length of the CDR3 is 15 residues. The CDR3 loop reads CASSTGSYSNQPQHF. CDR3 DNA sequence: TGTGCCAGTAGTACCGGCAGCTACTCCAATCAGCCCCAGCATTTT.

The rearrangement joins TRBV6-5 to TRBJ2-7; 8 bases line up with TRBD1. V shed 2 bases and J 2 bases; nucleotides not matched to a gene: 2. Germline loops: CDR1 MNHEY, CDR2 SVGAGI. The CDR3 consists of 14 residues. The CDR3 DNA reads TGTGCCAGCAGTTACCAACAGGGGGCCTACGAGCAGTACTTC. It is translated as CASSYQQGAYEQYF.

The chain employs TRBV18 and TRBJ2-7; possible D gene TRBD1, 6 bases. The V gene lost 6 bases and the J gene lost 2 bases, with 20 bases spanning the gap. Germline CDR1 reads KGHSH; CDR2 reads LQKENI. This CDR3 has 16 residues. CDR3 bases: TGTGCCAGCTCCCAACCATATCAGGGGTCCCCCTACGAGCAGTACTTC. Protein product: CASSQPYQGSPYEQYF.

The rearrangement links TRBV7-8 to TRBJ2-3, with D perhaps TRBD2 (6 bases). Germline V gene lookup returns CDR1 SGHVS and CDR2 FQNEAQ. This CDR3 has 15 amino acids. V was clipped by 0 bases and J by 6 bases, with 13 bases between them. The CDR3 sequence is CASSLAGLGGDTQYF. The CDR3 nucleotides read TGTGCCAGCAGCTTAGCGGGTCTTGGGGGGGATACGCAGTATTTT.

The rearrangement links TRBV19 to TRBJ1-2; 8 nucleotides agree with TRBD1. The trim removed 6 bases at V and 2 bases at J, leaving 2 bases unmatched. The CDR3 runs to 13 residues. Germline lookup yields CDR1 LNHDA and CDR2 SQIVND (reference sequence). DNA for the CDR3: TGTGCCAGTAGCCAGGGGGCAAACTATGGCTACACCTTC. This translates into CASSQGANYGYTF.

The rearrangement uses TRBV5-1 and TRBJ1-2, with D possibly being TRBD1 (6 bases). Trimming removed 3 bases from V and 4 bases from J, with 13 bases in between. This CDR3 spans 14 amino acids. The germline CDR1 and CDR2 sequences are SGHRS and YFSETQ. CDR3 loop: CASSSSGGPYGYTF. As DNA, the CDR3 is TGCGCCAGCAGCTCGTCCGGGGGGCCCTATGGCTACACCTTC.

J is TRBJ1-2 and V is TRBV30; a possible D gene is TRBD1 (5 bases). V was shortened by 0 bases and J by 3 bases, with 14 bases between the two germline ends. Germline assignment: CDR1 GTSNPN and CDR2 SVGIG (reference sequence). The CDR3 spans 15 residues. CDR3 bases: TGTGCCTGGAGTGTACGAAGGGGCTCGGACTATGGCTACACCTTC. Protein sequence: CAWSVRRGSDYGYTF.

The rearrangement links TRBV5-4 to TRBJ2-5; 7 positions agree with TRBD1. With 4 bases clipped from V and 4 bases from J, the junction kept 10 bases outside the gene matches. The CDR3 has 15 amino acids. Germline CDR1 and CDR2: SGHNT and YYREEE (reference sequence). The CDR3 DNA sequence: TGTGCCAGCAGCCGAACAGGGGTCCCGGGAGAGACCCAGTACTTC. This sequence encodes CASSRTGVPGETQYF.

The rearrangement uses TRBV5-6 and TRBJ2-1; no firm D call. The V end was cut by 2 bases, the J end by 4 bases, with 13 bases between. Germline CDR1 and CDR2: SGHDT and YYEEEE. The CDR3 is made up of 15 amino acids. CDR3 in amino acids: CASSFRRAQYNEQFF. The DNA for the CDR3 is TGTGCCAGCAGCTTCCGAAGGGCCCAATACAATGAGCAGTTCTTC.

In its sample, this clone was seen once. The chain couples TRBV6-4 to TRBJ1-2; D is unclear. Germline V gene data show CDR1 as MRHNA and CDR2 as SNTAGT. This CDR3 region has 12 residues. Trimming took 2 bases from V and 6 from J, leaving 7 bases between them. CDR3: CASSDTNNGYTF. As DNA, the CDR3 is TGTGCCAGCAGTGACACCAATAATGGCTACACCTTC.

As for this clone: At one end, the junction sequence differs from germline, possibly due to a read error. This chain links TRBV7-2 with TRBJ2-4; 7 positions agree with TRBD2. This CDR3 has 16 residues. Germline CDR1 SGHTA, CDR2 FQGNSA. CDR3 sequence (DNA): TGTGCCAGCAGCCTAGCTAGCGGCCTAGCCAAAAACATTCAGTACTTC. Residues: CASSLASGLAKNIQYF.

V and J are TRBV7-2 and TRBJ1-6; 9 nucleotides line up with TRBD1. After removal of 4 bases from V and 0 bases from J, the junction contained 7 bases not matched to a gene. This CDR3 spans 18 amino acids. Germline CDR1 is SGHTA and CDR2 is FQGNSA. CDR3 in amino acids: CASSSGTGLSSYNSPLHF. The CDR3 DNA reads TGTGCCAGCAGCTCGGGGACAGGGTTAAGCTCCTATAATTCACCCCTCCACTTT.

This chain's CDR3 is CAIRRSGDDSGNTIYF. The CDR3 bases are TGTGCCATCAGGCGATCAGGGGACGACTCTGGAAACACCATATATTTT. The chain is built from TRBV10-3 and TRBJ1-3, with D perhaps TRBD1 (6 bases). V was cut by 6 bases and J by 0 bases, with 15 bases left in between. The CDR3 is 16 residues long. Germline CDR1 reads ENHRY; CDR2 reads SYGVKD.

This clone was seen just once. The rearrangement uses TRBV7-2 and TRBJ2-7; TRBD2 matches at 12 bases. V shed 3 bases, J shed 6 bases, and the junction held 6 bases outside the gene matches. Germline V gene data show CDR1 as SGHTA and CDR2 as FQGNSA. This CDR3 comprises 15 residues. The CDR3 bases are TGTGCCAGCAGCTTCTCGACTAGCGGGAGAGGCGAGCAGTACTTC. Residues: CASSFSTSGRGEQYF.

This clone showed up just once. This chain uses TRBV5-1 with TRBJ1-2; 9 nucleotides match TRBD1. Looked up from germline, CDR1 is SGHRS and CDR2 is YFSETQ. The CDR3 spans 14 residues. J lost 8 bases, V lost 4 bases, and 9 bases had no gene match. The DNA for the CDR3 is TGCGCCAGCAGCGCCTGGACAGGGGAACAGGGCTACACCTTC. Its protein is CASSAWTGEQGYTF.

The chain's CDR3 is CASRGSHYGYTF. Here the CDR3 DNA reads TGTGCCAGTCGGGGGTCCCACTATGGCTACACCTTC. The rearrangement joins TRBV28 to TRBJ1-2; possible D gene TRBD1, 5 bases. The CDR3 extends over 12 amino acids. CDR1 MDHEN and CDR2 SYDVKM come from the germline V gene. Trimming pared 9 bases from V and 3 bases from J, leaving 11 bases between.

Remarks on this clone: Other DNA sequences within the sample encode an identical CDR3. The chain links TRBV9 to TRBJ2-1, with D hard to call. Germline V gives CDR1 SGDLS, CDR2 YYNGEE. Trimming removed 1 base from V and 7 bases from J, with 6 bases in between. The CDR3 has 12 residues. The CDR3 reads CASSVSGNEQFF. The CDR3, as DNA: TGTGCCAGCAGCGTATCTGGGAATGAGCAGTTCTTC. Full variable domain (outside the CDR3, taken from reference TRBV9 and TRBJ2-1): DSGVTQTPKHLITATGQRVTLRCSPRSGDLSVYWYQQSLDQGLQFLIQYYNGEERAKGNILERFSAQQFPDLHSELNLSSLELGDSALYFCASSVSGNEQFFGPGTRLTVL.

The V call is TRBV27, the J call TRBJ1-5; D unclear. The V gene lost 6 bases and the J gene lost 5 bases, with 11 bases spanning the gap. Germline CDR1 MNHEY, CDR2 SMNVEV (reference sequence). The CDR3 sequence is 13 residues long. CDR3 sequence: CASSPMPYQPQHF. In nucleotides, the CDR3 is TGTGCCAGCAGCCCGATGCCCTATCAGCCCCAGCATTTT.

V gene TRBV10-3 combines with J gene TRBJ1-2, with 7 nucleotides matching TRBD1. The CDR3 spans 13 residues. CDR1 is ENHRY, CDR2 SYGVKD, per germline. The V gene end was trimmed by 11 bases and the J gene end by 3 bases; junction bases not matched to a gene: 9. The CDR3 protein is CAGADRDHYGYTF. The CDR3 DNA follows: TGTGCCGGCGCCGACAGGGATCACTATGGCTACACCTTC.

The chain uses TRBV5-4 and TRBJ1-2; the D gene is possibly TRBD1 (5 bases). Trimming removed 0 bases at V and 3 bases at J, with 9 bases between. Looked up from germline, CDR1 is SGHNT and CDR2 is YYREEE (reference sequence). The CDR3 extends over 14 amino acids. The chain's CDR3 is CASSLGRGYYGYTF. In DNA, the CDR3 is TGTGCCAGCAGCTTGGGGAGGGGCTACTATGGCTACACCTTC.

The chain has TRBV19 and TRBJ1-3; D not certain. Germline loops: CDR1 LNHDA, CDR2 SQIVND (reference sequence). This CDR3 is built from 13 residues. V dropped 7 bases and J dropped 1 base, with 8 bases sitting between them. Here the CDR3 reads CASNSVSGNTIYF. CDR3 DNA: TGTGCCAGTAATTCTGTTTCTGGAAACACCATATATTTT.